The entry below gives a single TCR beta chain sequence along with its context. Only in-frame clones appear in the TCRdb table, and some are missing; sequencing was by immunoSEQ multiplex PCR. The repertoire consists of about 1.5 million clones, with 95% to 99% occurring once and the leading ten covering roughly 0.42%. The data were taken from a study of shared clonotypes between healthy human individuals. This TCR derives from a man younger than 40 in good health. The sample consisted of naive CD4+ T cells sorted from blood. Subset specified: CD45RA+ positively selected.

The CDR3 region is CASRRRTGTDNTEAFF. The CDR3 nucleotides are TGTGCCAGCAGGAGGCGTACCGGGACGGATAACACTGAAGCTTTCTTT. This chain joins TRBV11-2 and TRBJ1-1; D may be TRBD1 (5 bases). The CDR3 totals 16 residues. Trimming removed 6 bases at V and 2 bases at J, with 19 bases between. Germline loops: CDR1 SGHAT, CDR2 FQNNGV.